The rows below give T cell receptor beta chains drawn from one sample of a study of cytomegalovirus exposure and HLA in healthy donors. The protocol was immunoSEQ multiplex PCR, while the TCRdb copy is restricted to in-frame clones and leaves out a portion. Here the sample spans some 240,000 clones, 80% to 95% being singletons. Sequencing was performed on PBMCs. All receptors derive from a girl aged 2-15 years in good health and CMV-seronegative. Each CDR3 is given with its conserved first and last residue.

v_call cdr3_aa
TRBV7-8 CASSLVVSGSYEQYF
TRBV13 CASSSRLAGTDTQYF
TRBV28 CASSSIGLGTGELFF
TRBV18 CASSHSSGGLETQYF
TRBV5-6 CASSFYAGHIQYF
TRBV9 CASSVGGDPNQPQHF
TRBV7-3 CASSLTGSTEAFF
TRBV7-6 CASSLAFATSGRAGNEQYF
TRBV29-1 CSVAGFQETQYF
TRBV6-5 CASRSQGRAEKLFF
TRBV19 CASPRLGEKLFF
TRBV28 CASSFYRLPNNEQFF
TRBV30 CACPGPINEKLFF
TRBV11-3 CASSEGQGDYNEQFF
TRBV19 CASSIVGLADNNEQFF
TRBV30 CAWRLRGRTEAFF
TRBV27 CASSFSGISGYEQYF
TRBV19 CASSTGQGVTDTQYF
TRBV6-5 CASILRQGSNEQFF
TRBV2 CASSFNSNTEAFF
TRBV6-6 CASSTGTGELFF
TRBV28 CASSLPGQVISEAFF
TRBV9 CASSPSTPSPLHF
TRBV6-5 CASSRTGNNEQFF
TRBV13 CASSSREGDTQYF
TRBV27 CASSTGTGVAYEQYF
TRBV5-4 CASRTTGSSYEQYF
TRBV5-5 CASSLVTSGTDTQYF
TRBV2 CASSGRDRSNNEQFF
TRBV28 CASSLGGTGELFF
TRBV28 CASSLQGTGVEAFF
TRBV5-1 CASSLGTENIQYF
TRBV19 CASSMTGLDNQPQHF
TRBV4-2 CASSQDAGLGGRKGGYTF
TRBV5-6 CASSFRTAGRAFF
TRBV19 CASSITGGTEAFF
TRBV29-1 CSVDEETQYF
TRBV28 CASSLATSGGAGTDTQYF
TRBV5-1 CASSRTSGNEQYF
TRBV5-4 CASSTIAADTQYF
TRBV9 CASSVGGGEQYF
TRBV18 CASSPRTDPEAFF
TRBV2 CASSPSSSRTGELFF
TRBV10-2 CASSESTQGQGPQHF
TRBV27 CASSLWTSGERMFF
TRBV5-1 CASSSFGTSGRFGNEQYF
TRBV7-9 CASSSDGDYGYTF
TRBV28 CASSSPAGGPSYEQYF
TRBV4-1 CASSLGQGLTDTQYF
TRBV7-9 CSSSLAESDGYTF
TRBV2 CASSAGTGINEKLFF
TRBV9 CASSVGQGGTEAFF